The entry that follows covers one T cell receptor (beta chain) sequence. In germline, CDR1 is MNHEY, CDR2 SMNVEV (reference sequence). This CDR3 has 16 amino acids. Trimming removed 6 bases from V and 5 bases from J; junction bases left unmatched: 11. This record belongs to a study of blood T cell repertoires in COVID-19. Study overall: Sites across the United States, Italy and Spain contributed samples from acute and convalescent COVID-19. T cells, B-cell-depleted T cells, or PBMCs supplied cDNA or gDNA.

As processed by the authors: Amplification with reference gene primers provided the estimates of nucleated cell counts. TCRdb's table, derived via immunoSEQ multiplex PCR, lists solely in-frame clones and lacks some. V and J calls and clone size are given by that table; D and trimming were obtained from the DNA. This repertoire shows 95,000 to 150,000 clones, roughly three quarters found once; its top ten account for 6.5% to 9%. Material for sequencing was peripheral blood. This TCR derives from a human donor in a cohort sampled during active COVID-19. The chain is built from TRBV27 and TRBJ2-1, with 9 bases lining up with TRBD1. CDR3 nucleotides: TGTGCCAGCAGATGGCCCACAGGGGGCGCCGACAATGAGCAGTTCTTC. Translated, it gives CASRWPTGGADNEQFF.